What follows are 32 T cell receptor beta chains derived from one specimen sequenced in a study of shared clonotypes between healthy human individuals (dated by TCRdb to about 2020). The method was the immunoSEQ multiplex PCR assay. The table comes from immuneACCESS by way of TCRdb, which keeps in-frame sequences with V and J called. Part of the clones is missing from these tables; in studies checked, under half for an unresolved V gene and the rest for unknown reasons. In this sample the table shows millions of clones, around 95% of which occur a single time. More than 0.1% of the sample is in the top ten clones. Sequencing was carried out using naive CD4+ T cells sorted from blood. Taken with the paper, the label for cell subset or site translates to: CD45RA+ positively selected. The source is a man younger than 35 in good health.

The genes are TRBV11-2 and TRBJ2-3; TRBD2 matches 8 bases. This CDR3 has 14 residues. The V gene's germline CDR1 is SGHAT and CDR2 FQNNGV. Unmatched junction bases numbered 11, after V lost 4 bases and J lost 11 bases. CDR3 DNA: TGTGCCAGCAGCTCCCCCTCCTCGGCGGGGGGGCAGTATTTT. Translating gives CASSSPSSAGGQYF.

The chain uses TRBV2 and TRBJ2-2, with D tentatively TRBD1 (5 bases). This CDR3 contains 15 residues. Between the trimmed V and J ends, which lost 6 bases and 0 bases, there was a span of 11 bases. Germline assignment: CDR1 SNHLY and CDR2 FYNNEI. The CDR3 loop is CASRPDSTNTGELFF. The CDR3 DNA reads TGTGCCAGCAGACCTGACAGTACGAACACCGGGGAGCTGTTTTTT.

The V call is TRBV6-1, the J call TRBJ1-4; 7 bases line up with TRBD1. The CDR3 totals 15 residues. Looked up from germline, CDR1 is MNHNS and CDR2 is SASEGT. V was clipped by 2 bases and J by 4 bases; unmatched bases: 4. CDR3 bases: TGTGCCAGCAGTGAATACGGGACAGTTAATGAAAAACTGTTTTTT. It translates to CASSEYGTVNEKLFF.

In this sample, this clone turned up once. This chain links TRBV10-1 with TRBJ2-7; tentative D call: TRBD2 (6 bases). V gave up 0 bases and J gave up 2 bases, with 17 bases separating them. There are 17 residues in the CDR3. CDR1 and CDR2 (germline): WNHNN, SYGVQD (reference sequence). The chain's CDR3 is CASSESATPGRTYEQYF. CDR3 nucleotides: TGCGCCAGCAGTGAGTCGGCGACACCCGGGAGAACCTACGAGCAGTACTTC.

J is TRBJ2-1 and V is TRBV5-4; 13 bases are shared with TRBD2. The CDR3 covers 15 residues. Per the germline V gene, CDR1 is SGHNT and CDR2 is YYREEE (reference sequence). After removal of 4 bases from V and 5 bases from J, the junction contained 3 bases not matched to a gene. The DNA of the CDR3 is TGTGCCAGCAGCGGGACTAGCGGGACAGACAATGAGCAGTTCTTC. It specifies CASSGTSGTDNEQFF.

This chain uses TRBV2 with TRBJ1-2; D remains ambiguous. Germline V gene lookup returns CDR1 SNHLY and CDR2 FYNNEI. V was trimmed by 1 base and J by 8 bases, leaving 17 bases between them. The CDR3 is 15 amino acids. CDR3 DNA: TGTGCCAGCAGTGAAGGTCCGGTAGAGGTGCGGGGCTACACCTTC. It translates to CASSEGPVEVRGYTF.

In the case of this clone: Other DNA sequences of this sample code for an identical CDR3. The chain combines TRBV5-1 with TRBJ1-4; D gene uncertain. Germline values: CDR1 SGHRS, CDR2 YFSETQ. With 0 bases removed from V and 5 bases from J, the gap between germline ends came to 8 bases. The length of the CDR3 is 14 residues. This chain's CDR3 is CASSLAGSNEKLFF. The DNA of the CDR3 is TGCGCCAGCAGCTTGGCGGGGTCGAATGAAAAACTGTTTTTT.

The chain is built from TRBV29-1 and TRBJ2-1; 8 nucleotides agree with TRBD1. The CDR3 runs 14 residues. CDR1 is SQVTM, CDR2 ANQGSEA, per germline. The ends lost 7 bases at V and 5 bases at J; junction bases unmatched: 10. CDR3 region: CSAWTGRMNNEQFF. In DNA, the CDR3 is TGCAGCGCCTGGACAGGGCGTATGAACAATGAGCAGTTCTTC.

There are a few counts of this clone. The sample carries other DNA sequences with the same CDR3. In DNA form, the CDR3 reads TGTGCCAGCAGCTTAGAGCGGGGGGAGACCCAGTACTTC. This codes for CASSLERGETQYF. The V call is TRBV7-2, the J call TRBJ2-5, with TRBD2 matching over 8 bases. The CDR3 consists of 13 residues. The germline V gene encodes CDR1 SGHTA and CDR2 FQGNSA. The V segment lost 1 base and the J segment 5 bases; nucleotides outside the gene matches: 0.

This chain joins TRBV5-1 and TRBJ1-4; 11 bases are shared with TRBD1. This CDR3 comprises 17 residues. The trim removed 4 bases at V and 3 bases at J, leaving 8 bases unmatched. CDR1 and CDR2 (germline): SGHRS, YFSETQ. CDR3 in amino acids: CASSPGTGGTPNEKLFF. DNA of the CDR3: TGCGCCAGCAGCCCCGGGACAGGGGGAACACCTAATGAAAAACTGTTTTTT.

The chain uses TRBV11-2 and TRBJ2-3, with TRBD2 as a possible D gene (5 bases). V was trimmed by 5 bases and J by 5 bases, leaving 23 bases between them. CDR1 and CDR2 (germline): SGHAT, FQNNGV. The CDR3 has 17 amino acids. In nucleotides, the CDR3 is TGTGCCAGCAGCCTTATGGATGGGGAGAGGGCAGTAGATACGCAGTATTTT. Translation gives CASSLMDGERAVDTQYF.

The V and J genes are TRBV28 and TRBJ1-5; 7 bases match TRBD1. J was trimmed by 5 bases and V by 10 bases; bases with no gene match: 8. Germline CDR1 reads MDHEN; CDR2 reads SYDVKM. The CDR3 contains 13 residues. The CDR3: CATRQGADQPQHF. CDR3 DNA: TGTGCCACCAGACAGGGCGCAGATCAGCCCCAGCATTTT.

CDR3 DNA sequence: TGTGCCAGCACCAGAAGGGGCGGGAGGGCCGCTATGAGAACCGGGGAGCTGTTTTTT. Residues: CASTRRGGRAAMRTGELFF. The J gene is TRBJ2-2, the V gene TRBV6-4; 9 bases are shared with TRBD2. The junction had 20 bases not matched to a gene; V was cut back by 7 bases and J by 5 bases. Germline assignment: CDR1 MRHNA and CDR2 SNTAGT. The CDR3 is made up of 19 amino acids.

This clone was seen repeatedly, ten times or more. This sample also contains other DNA sequences that code for the same CDR3. This sequence joins TRBV6-5 and TRBJ1-5; D might be TRBD1 (5 bases). The V gene's germline CDR1 is MNHEY and CDR2 SVGAGI. Deletions cut 0 bases from V and 1 base from J, with 7 bases between. The CDR3 runs 15 residues. CDR3 sequence reads: CASSYSRQSNQPQHF. The CDR3 DNA reads TGTGCCAGCAGTTACTCGAGACAGAGCAATCAGCCCCAGCATTTT.

The rearrangement links TRBV2 to TRBJ2-3; no clear D gene. Germline V lookup: CDR1 SNHLY, CDR2 FYNNEI. The CDR3 runs 13 residues. V lost 8 bases, J lost 2 bases, and 11 bases lay in between. CDR3 sequence: CASARTSTDTQYF. In nucleotides, the CDR3 is TGTGCCAGCGCTAGAACTTCCACAGATACGCAGTATTTT.

V usage is TRBV5-1 and J usage is TRBJ2-7; 10 positions agree with TRBD2. J lost 1 base, V lost 5 bases, and 3 bases had no gene match. The germline V gene encodes CDR1 SGHRS and CDR2 YFSETQ. This CDR3 region has 14 residues. Here the CDR3 reads CASRTSGTSYEQYF. CDR3 nucleotide sequence: TGCGCCAGCAGAACTAGCGGGACTTCCTACGAGCAGTACTTC.

This clone occurred once. The V and J genes are TRBV28 and TRBJ2-6; a weak D match, TRBD1 (6 bases). V lost 8 bases and J 1 base, leaving 9 bases between the germline ends. CDR1 and CDR2 from the germline V gene are MDHEN and SYDVKM. This CDR3 spans 14 amino acids. The CDR3 DNA follows: TGTGCCAGCCGAACAGGGTCTGGGGCCAACGTCCTGACTTTC. This gives the protein CASRTGSGANVLTF.

The chain has TRBV18 and TRBJ2-3, with 8 nucleotides matching TRBD1. There are 14 residues in the CDR3. V shed 3 bases and J 4 bases; nucleotides not matched to a gene: 3. CDR1 is KGHSH, CDR2 LQKENI, per germline. The CDR3 loop reads CASSPTGAPDTQYF. CDR3 sequence (DNA): TGTGCCAGCTCACCGACAGGGGCTCCAGATACGCAGTATTTT.

The chain uses TRBV6-1 and TRBJ1-3; D is uncertain. V gave up 2 bases and J gave up 4 bases, with 6 bases separating them. CDR3 length equals 13 residues. Germline CDR1 and CDR2: MNHNS and SASEGT. The CDR3 is CASSERAGNTIYF. In DNA form, the CDR3 reads TGTGCCAGCAGTGAACGCGCGGGAAACACCATATATTTT.

CDR3 nucleotide sequence: TGTGCCAGCAGTGAAGTGGACAGGGTCGGGACCGGGGAGCTGTTTTTT. Translation: CASSEVDRVGTGELFF. The rearrangement links TRBV25-1 to TRBJ2-2, with 8 bases lining up with TRBD1. Germline values: CDR1 MGHDK, CDR2 SYGVNS. The CDR3 totals 16 residues. Trimming at V came to 2 bases and at J to 5 bases, leaving 7 bases not matched to a gene. Filled out from reference TRBV25-1 and TRBJ2-2, the complete variable domain reads EADIYQTPRYLVIGTGKKITLECSQTMGHDKMYWYQQDPGMELHLIHYSYGVNSTEKGDLSSESTVSRIRTEHFPLTLESARPSHTSQYLCASSEVDRVGTGELFFGEGSRLTVL.

Regarding this clone: The sample has other DNA sequences that encode this CDR3 too. V is TRBV5-1 and J is TRBJ1-1; possibly TRBD1 for D (6 bases). V lost 2 bases and J lost 4, with 12 bases in between. CDR1 is SGHRS and CDR2 is YFSETQ in the germline V gene. CDR3 length: 14 residues. CDR3 residues: CASSLTGWGTEAFF. The CDR3 DNA follows: TGCGCCAGCAGCTTAACAGGGTGGGGCACTGAAGCTTTCTTT.

The rearrangement links TRBV4-1 to TRBJ2-1, with 11 bases that match TRBD2. Trimming took 6 bases from V and 4 from J; bases not matched to a gene: 8. Germline CDR1 MGHRA, CDR2 YSYEKL. The CDR3 runs 16 residues. DNA for the CDR3: TGCGCCAGCAGGAACTCACTAGCGGGGGAATACAATGAGCAGTTCTTC. Protein: CASRNSLAGEYNEQFF.

This clone has just one count. This sequence joins TRBV18 and TRBJ2-5; tentatively, D is TRBD1 or TRBD2 (5 bases each). Germline values: CDR1 KGHSH, CDR2 LQKENI. CDR3 length: 15 amino acids. V dropped 0 bases and J dropped 5 bases, with 13 bases sitting between them. As DNA, the CDR3 is TGTGCCAGCTCACCACCCGCAGGGTGGGGGGAGACCCAGTACTTC. This gives the protein CASSPPAGWGETQYF.

The chain recombines TRBV2 with TRBJ2-7, with D perhaps assigned TRBD1 or TRBD2 (5 bases each). V was shortened by 6 bases and J by 3 bases, with 15 bases between the two germline ends. CDR3 length: 14 residues. CDR1 is SNHLY and CDR2 is FYNNEI in the germline V gene. The CDR3 sequence: CASRAGAHNYEQYF. The DNA of the CDR3 is TGTGCCAGCAGAGCCGGGGCACACAACTACGAGCAGTACTTC. Full variable domain (rest looked up from reference TRBV2 and TRBJ2-7): EPEVTQTPSHQVTQMGQEVILRCVPISNHLYFYWYRQILGQKVEFLVSFYNNEISEKSEIFDDQFSVERPDGSNFTLKIRSTKLEDSAMYFCASRAGAHNYEQYFGPGTRLTVT.

This chain uses TRBV5-1 with TRBJ2-3, with 7 bases that match TRBD2. Germline V lookup: CDR1 SGHRS, CDR2 YFSETQ. This CDR3 is built from 15 residues. The V and J ends lost 1 base and 2 bases, in that order; junction bases with no gene match: 4. CDR3 sequence (DNA): TGCGCCAGCAGCTTGCCGGGACTAAACACAGATACGCAGTATTTT. Protein: CASSLPGLNTDTQYF.

Worth noting for this clone: Other DNA sequences in the sample encode the same CDR3. The chain has TRBV11-2 and TRBJ1-1; maybe TRBD1 (6 bases). This CDR3 is 14 amino acids long. V dropped 1 base and J dropped 1 base, with 7 bases sitting between them. CDR1 and CDR2 (germline): SGHAT, FQNNGV. The CDR3 DNA is TGTGCCAGCAGCTTAGGCAGGGGGAACACTGAAGCTTTCTTT. Its protein is CASSLGRGNTEAFF.

V and J are TRBV6-6 and TRBJ2-7; 12 bases are shared with TRBD2. Germline V lookup: CDR1 MNHNY, CDR2 SVGAGI (reference sequence). The CDR3 has 15 amino acids. The trim removed 7 bases at V and 2 bases at J, leaving 6 bases unmatched. This CDR3 is CASKRLAGDTYEQYF. DNA of the CDR3: TGTGCCAGCAAAAGACTAGCGGGGGATACCTACGAGCAGTACTTC.

V gene TRBV30 combines with J gene TRBJ2-1; 10 bases map to TRBD2. The CDR3 runs to 13 residues. Germline V gives CDR1 GTSNPN, CDR2 SVGIG (reference sequence). V lost 5 bases and J lost 4; bases outside the gene matches: 2. The CDR3 here is CAWLAGVYNEQFF. CDR3 nucleotide sequence: TGTGCCTGGCTAGCGGGAGTGTACAATGAGCAGTTCTTC.

V and J are TRBV6-6 and TRBJ2-5; D uncertain. This CDR3 has 14 residues. CDR1 and CDR2 from the germline V gene are MNHNY and SVGAGI (reference sequence). With 2 bases removed from V and 3 bases from J, the gap between germline ends came to 10 bases. CDR3 coding DNA: TGTGCCAGCAGTTACGGTCTCGGAAAAGAGACCCAGTACTTC. Encoded protein: CASSYGLGKETQYF.

The rearrangement uses TRBV6-5 and TRBJ2-1; D gene unclear. The CDR3 has 14 amino acids. CDR1 is MNHEY and CDR2 is SVGAGI in the germline V gene. V lost 6 bases and J 4 bases, leaving 13 bases between the germline ends. The chain's CDR3 is CASRLIGNYNEQFF. The CDR3 DNA sequence: TGTGCCAGCAGGCTTATAGGAAATTACAATGAGCAGTTCTTC.

The rearrangement joins TRBV10-2 to TRBJ1-2; D unclear. Germline lookup yields CDR1 WSHSY and CDR2 SAAADI. Trimming took 0 bases from V and 2 from J, leaving 10 bases between them. This CDR3 region has 15 residues. The CDR3 is CASSESVVGNYGYTF. The CDR3 DNA sequence: TGCGCCAGCAGTGAGTCGGTTGTAGGGAACTATGGCTACACCTTC.

The V gene is TRBV5-4, the J gene TRBJ1-2; D is uncertain. Germline V gene data show CDR1 as SGHNT and CDR2 as YYREEE (reference sequence). The length of the CDR3 is 13 residues. The V and J ends lost 1 base and 8 bases respectively, with 12 bases between them. The CDR3 bases are TGTGCCAGCAGCTTGTGGGAGGGCGTCGGCTACACCTTC. Translating gives CASSLWEGVGYTF.